Only a few counts were recorded for the clone carrying this TCR beta chain. Other DNA sequences in the same sample also yield this CDR3. The sample comes from a study of cytomegalovirus exposure and HLA in healthy donors. Amplification used 60 Vbeta primers and 13 Jbeta primers. Here immunoSEQ multiplex PCR was the method, and the copy in TCRdb shows in-frame clones only, minus some. The sample holds 75,000 to 100,000 clones, around 73% seen once. Trimming cost V 3 bases and J 3 bases; bases outside gene matches: 0. This CDR3 contains 13 residues. Germline V gives CDR1 MRHNA, CDR2 SNTAGT. Sequencing was carried out using PBMCs. The rearrangement uses TRBV6-4 and TRBJ2-3, with TRBD2 identical over 7 bases. The source is a female donor in good health and CMV-seronegative. The CDR3 reads CASSERGTDTQYF. CDR3 nucleotides: TGTGCCAGCAGTGAGCGGGGGACAGATACGCAGTATTTT.